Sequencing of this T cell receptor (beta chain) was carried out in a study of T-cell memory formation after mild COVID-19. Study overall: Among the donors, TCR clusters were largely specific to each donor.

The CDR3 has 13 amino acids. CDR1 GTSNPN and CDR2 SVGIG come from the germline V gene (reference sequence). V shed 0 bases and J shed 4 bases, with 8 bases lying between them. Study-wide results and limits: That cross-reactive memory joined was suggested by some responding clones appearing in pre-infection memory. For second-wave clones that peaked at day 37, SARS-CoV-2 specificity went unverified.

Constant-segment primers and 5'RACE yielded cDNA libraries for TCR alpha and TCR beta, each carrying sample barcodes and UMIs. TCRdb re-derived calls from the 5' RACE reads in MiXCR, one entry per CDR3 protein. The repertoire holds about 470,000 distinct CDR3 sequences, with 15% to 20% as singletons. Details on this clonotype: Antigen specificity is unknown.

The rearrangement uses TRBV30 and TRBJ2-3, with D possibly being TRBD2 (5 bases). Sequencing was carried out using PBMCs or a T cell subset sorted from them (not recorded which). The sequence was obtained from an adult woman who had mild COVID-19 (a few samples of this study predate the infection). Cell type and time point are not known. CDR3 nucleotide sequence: TGTGCCTGGAGTGTACTAGTCGCAGATACGCAGTATTTT. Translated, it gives CAWSVLVADTQYF.